This entry lists 21 T cell receptor beta chains sequenced from one sample in a study of cytomegalovirus exposure and HLA in healthy donors. The table came from immunoSEQ multiplex PCR; TCRdb's copy has only in-frame clones and leaves some out. The sample consists of roughly 120,000 clones, roughly 93% of them appearing once. The sequenced material came from PBMCs. These receptors all stem from a woman between 18 and 29 years old in good health and CMV-seronegative.

This chain uses TRBV30 with TRBJ1-4; D unclear. The CDR3 consists of 13 residues. Germline values: CDR1 GTSNPN, CDR2 SVGIG (reference sequence). The V gene lost 2 bases and the J gene lost 8 bases, with 12 bases spanning the gap. In DNA form, the CDR3 reads TGTGCCTGGAGTCCATTAGCGGGGGAAAAACTGTTTTTT. Translation gives CAWSPLAGEKLFF.

The chain has TRBV28 and TRBJ1-2, with TRBD1 identical over 7 bases. This CDR3 comprises 15 residues. V lost 4 bases and J lost 0; bases outside the gene matches: 5. The germline V gene encodes CDR1 MDHEN and CDR2 SYDVKM. CDR3 bases: TGTGCCAGCAGTTCCGGGACAGCAGCTAACTATGGCTACACCTTC. Its translation is CASSSGTAANYGYTF.

The chain is built from TRBV28 and TRBJ2-5, with D possibly being TRBD2 (6 bases). V was trimmed by 2 bases and J by 12 bases, leaving 19 bases between them. The germline V gene encodes CDR1 MDHEN and CDR2 SYDVKM. CDR3 size: 14 residues. The CDR3 bases are TGTGCCAGCAGTTTAAACGGACCCTCCGAGCGGGAGTACTTC. Translated: CASSLNGPSEREYF.

The chain is built from TRBV9 and TRBJ2-3, with a tentative D call TRBD1 (7 bases). The CDR3 sequence is 15 residues long. V dropped 3 bases and J dropped 1 base, with 12 bases sitting between them. Germline V CDR1 and CDR2: SGDLS, YYNGEE. This CDR3 reads CASSAPRGGTDTQYF. The CDR3 nucleotides read TGTGCCAGCAGCGCCCCCAGGGGGGGCACAGATACGCAGTATTTT. The variable domain in full, completed from reference TRBV9 and TRBJ2-3, reads DSGVTQTPKHLITATGQRVTLRCSPRSGDLSVYWYQQSLDQGLQFLIQYYNGEERAKGNILERFSAQQFPDLHSELNLSSLELGDSALYFCASSAPRGGTDTQYFGPGTRLTVL.

The chain carries TRBV7-3 and TRBJ2-1; a possible D gene is TRBD1 (6 bases). The V gene's germline CDR1 is SGHTA and CDR2 FQGTGA. V lost 5 bases to trimming and J lost 5 bases, with 13 bases between them. The CDR3 is 14 amino acids. CDR3 residues: CASSPRDTHNEQFF. CDR3 nucleotides: TGTGCCAGCAGCCCGAGGGACACCCACAATGAGCAGTTCTTC. The entire variable domain, with the rest obtained from reference TRBV7-3 and TRBJ2-1, is as follows: GAGVSQTPSNKVTEKGKYVELRCDPISGHTALYWYRQSLGQGPEFLIYFQGTGAADDSGLPNDRFFAVRPEGSVSTLKIQRTERGDSAVYLCASSPRDTHNEQFFGPGTRLTVL.

The rearrangement uses TRBV2 and TRBJ2-5; D gene unclear. The CDR3 is 15 amino acids. The V end was cut by 3 bases, the J end by 0 bases, with 11 bases between. Germline V CDR1 and CDR2: SNHLY, FYNNEI. CDR3 sequence reads: CASSDPSANQETQYF. CDR3 DNA: TGTGCCAGCAGTGACCCAAGCGCTAACCAAGAGACCCAGTACTTC.

The V and J genes are TRBV6-1 and TRBJ2-1; D not certain. Germline V gives CDR1 MNHNS, CDR2 SASEGT. V was pared by 1 base and J by 4 bases, with 5 bases between. This CDR3 region has 13 residues. CDR3 sequence (DNA): TGTGCCAGCAGTGAAGTAGCATACAATGAGCAGTTCTTC. It codes for CASSEVAYNEQFF.

CDR3 in DNA: TGTGCCAGCAATAGAGGGACTAGCGTCCCCTACGAGCAGTACTTC. It yields the protein CASNRGTSVPYEQYF. V and J are TRBV6-5 and TRBJ2-7; 10 bases are a match to TRBD2. J was trimmed by 2 bases and V by 7 bases; bases with no gene match: 8. The CDR3 has 15 residues. CDR1 and CDR2 (germline): MNHEY, SVGAGI.

This clone was picked up one time. The gene calls are TRBV7-2 and TRBJ2-5; 10 bases fit TRBD1. The CDR3 spans 17 residues. V shed 5 bases and J 0 bases; nucleotides not matched to a gene: 9. Germline assignment: CDR1 SGHTA and CDR2 FQGNSA. In DNA form, the CDR3 reads TGTGCCAGCAGCCAAGGGGACAGGGGACGGTACCAAGAGACCCAGTACTTC. Protein sequence: CASSQGDRGRYQETQYF.

This clone was found once. CDR3 coding DNA: TGTGCCTGGAGGCCCCTAGGGACAGGGAGATACGAGCAGTACTTC. It specifies CAWRPLGTGRYEQYF. The chain is built from TRBV30 and TRBJ2-7; 9 bases are a match to TRBD1. This CDR3 is built from 15 residues. The trim removed 3 bases at V and 4 bases at J, leaving 10 bases unmatched. CDR1 GTSNPN and CDR2 SVGIG come from the germline V gene (reference sequence).

V gene TRBV6-5 combines with J gene TRBJ1-2, with TRBD1 as a possible D gene (5 bases). The V end was cut by 5 bases, the J end by 8 bases, with 18 bases between. The CDR3 spans 14 residues. Germline V CDR1 and CDR2: MNHEY, SVGAGI. CDR3 sequence: CASSIRVGRKGYTF. The DNA for the CDR3 is TGTGCCAGCAGTATCAGGGTGGGGCGGAAAGGCTACACCTTC.

This sequence joins TRBV28 and TRBJ1-3; a weak D match, TRBD1 (6 bases). Germline CDR1 MDHEN, CDR2 SYDVKM. V dropped 5 bases and J dropped 2 bases, with 13 bases sitting between them. The CDR3 extends over 15 amino acids. CDR3 sequence: CASSEWGRPGNTIYF. CDR3 nucleotides: TGTGCCAGCAGTGAATGGGGGCGACCTGGAAACACCATATATTTT. The variable domain in full, with the rest retrieved from reference TRBV28 and TRBJ1-3, is DVKVTQSSRYLVKRTGEKVFLECVQDMDHENMFWYRQDPGLGLRLIYFSYDVKMKEKGDIPEGYSVSREKKERFSLILESASTNQTSMYLCASSEWGRPGNTIYFGEGSWLTVV.

This chain uses TRBV7-6 with TRBJ2-3, with D possibly matching TRBD2 (6 bases). The CDR3 covers 15 residues. The germline gives CDR1 SGHVS, CDR2 FNYEAQ. Trimming took 3 bases from V and 2 from J, leaving 12 bases between them. The CDR3 sequence is CASSFVAESTDTQYF. CDR3 in DNA: TGTGCCAGCAGCTTTGTAGCGGAATCCACAGATACGCAGTATTTT.

This clone occurred a few times. This chain links TRBV7-2 with TRBJ1-5; unclear D gene. V was pared by 1 base and J by 5 bases, with 3 bases between. The germline V gene encodes CDR1 SGHTA and CDR2 FQGNSA. This CDR3 comprises 12 residues. For the CDR3, the DNA is TGTGCCAGCAGCTTAGTAGATCAGCCCCAGCATTTT. It is translated as CASSLVDQPQHF.

The V gene is TRBV7-8, the J gene TRBJ2-5; 10 bases fit TRBD2. The V gene's germline CDR1 is SGHVS and CDR2 FQNEAQ. The CDR3 spans 15 residues. After removal of 0 bases from V and 7 bases from J, the junction contained 5 bases not matched to a gene. The CDR3 spells CASSLARVAGGTQYF. Written as DNA, the CDR3 is TGTGCCAGCAGCTTAGCGAGGGTAGCGGGGGGGACCCAGTACTTC.

This clone occurred a few times. This chain connects TRBV19 to TRBJ1-4; 8 bases map to TRBD1. Germline V gene data show CDR1 as LNHDA and CDR2 as SQIVND (reference sequence). This CDR3 comprises 16 residues. The V and J ends lost 4 bases and 8 bases, in that order; junction bases with no gene match: 12. Here the CDR3 DNA reads TGTGCCAGTAGTAACGAAGAAACAGGGGGTAGAGAAAAACTGTTTTTT. Residues: CASSNEETGGREKLFF.

As regards this clone: In the same sample, other DNA sequences code for this CDR3. This sequence joins TRBV7-6 and TRBJ2-7, with 11 nucleotides matching TRBD2. This CDR3 spans 15 amino acids. CDR1 and CDR2 from the germline V gene are SGHVS and FNYEAQ. J lost 4 bases, V lost 5 bases, and 7 bases had no gene match. CDR3 DNA: TGTGCCAGCAGCCCCATAGCGGGGGGGCGGTACGAGCAGTACTTC. Its protein product is CASSPIAGGRYEQYF. Looking up the rest from reference TRBV7-6 and TRBJ2-7 gives the full variable domain: GAGVSQSPRYKVTKRGQDVALRCDPISGHVSLYWYRQALGQGPEFLTYFNYEAQQDKSGLPNDRFSAERPEGSISTLTIQRTEQRDSAMYRCASSPIAGGRYEQYFGPGTRLTVT.

This clone was seen a few times. The chain carries TRBV6-5 and TRBJ2-4, with a weak D call TRBD2 (6 bases). V was cut by 5 bases and J by 4 bases, with 15 bases left in between. The CDR3 has 15 amino acids. CDR1 and CDR2 from the germline V gene are MNHEY and SVGAGI. As DNA, the CDR3 is TGTGCCAGCAGTACCAGGCGGGGTGGGAAAAACATTCAGTACTTC. The encoded protein is CASSTRRGGKNIQYF.

The V and J genes are TRBV6-5 and TRBJ1-5, with a weak D call TRBD1 (5 bases). Trimming left V 11 bases short and J 0 bases short, with 11 bases between. The CDR3 sequence is 13 residues long. Germline V gene lookup returns CDR1 MNHEY and CDR2 SVGAGI. The CDR3 region is CASRGNSNQPQHF. In DNA, the CDR3 is TGTGCCTCCCGGGGGAATAGCAATCAGCCCCAGCATTTT.

The V call is TRBV5-4, the J call TRBJ2-5; 12 bases agree with TRBD2. Germline lookup yields CDR1 SGHNT and CDR2 YYREEE (reference sequence). The ends lost 0 bases at V and 11 bases at J; junction bases unmatched: 2. CDR3 length equals 13 residues. CDR3 bases: TGTGCCAGCAGCTTGGAGCTAGCGGGGGGGCAGTACTTC. Encoded protein: CASSLELAGGQYF. The complete variable domain, with remaining parts taken from reference TRBV5-4 and TRBJ2-5, reads ETGVTQSPTHLIKTRGQQVTLRCSSQSGHNTVSWYQQALGQGPQFIFQYYREEENGRGNFPPRFSGLQFPNYSSELNVNALELDDSALYLCASSLELAGGQYFGPGTRLLVL.

CDR3 coding DNA: TGTGCCAGCAGTTCTGACTCTGACAATGAGCAGTTCTTC. Its protein is CASSSDSDNEQFF. The chain couples TRBV5-6 to TRBJ2-1, with D hard to call. This CDR3 is 13 amino acids long. The germline V gene has CDR1 SGHDT and CDR2 YYEEEE. V was shortened by 5 bases and J by 5 bases, with 11 bases between the two germline ends.